Sequencing of this T cell receptor beta chain was carried out in a study of blood T cell repertoires in COVID-19. Overall study: From T cells, B-cell-depleted T cells, or PBMCs came the material, which was cDNA or gDNA.

Authors' data handling: Cell counts per sample came from amplifying reference gene primers. Clones were read by immunoSEQ multiplex PCR, and TCRdb kept only the in-frame ones, dropping some. That table furnishes V, J and clone size, whereas the DNA furnished D and trimming. This sample has under 200,000 clones, with about four fifths found just once. CDR1 and CDR2 from the germline V gene are SGHAT and FQNNGV. The V gene end was trimmed by 5 bases and the J gene end by 7 bases; junction bases not matched to a gene: 10. This CDR3 has 14 amino acids. Seattle patient enrollment occurred during active infection, with longitudinal follow-up thereafter.

V gene TRBV11-2 combines with J gene TRBJ1-1; 7 nucleotides align to TRBD1. Sequenced: peripheral blood. The TCR was taken from a woman aged 55-69 years with COVID-19, enrolled during active disease. The CDR3, as DNA: TGTGCCAGCAGCCCCCATACAGGGGTGGTTGAAGCTTTCTTT. Translating gives CASSPHTGVVEAFF.